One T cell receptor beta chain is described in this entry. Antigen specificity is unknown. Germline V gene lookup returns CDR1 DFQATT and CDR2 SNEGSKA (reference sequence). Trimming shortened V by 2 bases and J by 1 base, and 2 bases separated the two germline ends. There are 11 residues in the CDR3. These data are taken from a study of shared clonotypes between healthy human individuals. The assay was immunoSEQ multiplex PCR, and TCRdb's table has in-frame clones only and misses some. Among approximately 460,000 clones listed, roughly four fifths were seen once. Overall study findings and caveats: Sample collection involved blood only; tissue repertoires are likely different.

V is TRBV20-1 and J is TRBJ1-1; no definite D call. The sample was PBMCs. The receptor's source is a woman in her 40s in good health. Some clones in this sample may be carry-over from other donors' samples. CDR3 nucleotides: TGCAGTGCTAGATCGAACACTGAAGCTTTCTTT. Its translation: CSARSNTEAFF.